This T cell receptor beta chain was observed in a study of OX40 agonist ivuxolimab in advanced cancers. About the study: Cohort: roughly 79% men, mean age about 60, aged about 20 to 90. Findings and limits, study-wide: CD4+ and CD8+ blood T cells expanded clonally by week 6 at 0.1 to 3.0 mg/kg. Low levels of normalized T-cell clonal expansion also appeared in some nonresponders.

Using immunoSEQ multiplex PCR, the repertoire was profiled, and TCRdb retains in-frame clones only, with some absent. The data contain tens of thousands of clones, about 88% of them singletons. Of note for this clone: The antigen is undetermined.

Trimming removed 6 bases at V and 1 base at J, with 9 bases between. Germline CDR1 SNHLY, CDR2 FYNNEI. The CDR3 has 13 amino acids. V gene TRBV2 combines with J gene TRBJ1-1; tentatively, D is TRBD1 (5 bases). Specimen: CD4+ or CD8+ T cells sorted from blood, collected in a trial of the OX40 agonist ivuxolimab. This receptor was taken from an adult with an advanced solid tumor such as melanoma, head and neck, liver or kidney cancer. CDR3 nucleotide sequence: TGTGCCAGCAGCCTAGACAGGAACACTGAAGCTTTCTTT. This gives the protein CASSLDRNTEAFF.